This TCR beta chain was documented in a study of control samples from healthy donors and cancer patients. Method: immunoSEQ multiplex PCR; TCRdb's copy keeps in-frame clones and lacks some. The sample contains some 150,000 clones, roughly 93% of which appear only once. CDR1 is SGHAT and CDR2 is FQDESV in the germline V gene (reference sequence). The CDR3 covers 14 residues. V gave up 1 base and J gave up 2 bases, with 8 bases separating them. V usage is TRBV11-1 and J usage is TRBJ2-5; the D is unclear. The origin of this receptor is a man over 45 in good health. The source material was blood. Here the CDR3 DNA reads TGTGCCAGCAGCTTAGGGCCGGTACAAGAGACCCAGTACTTC. As protein: CASSLGPVQETQYF.